A single sample gave rise to the 27 T cell receptor beta chains below, sequenced in a study of blood T cells in healthy people across ages. Primers used in a second PCR of about 6 to 11 cycles were a sample-barcoded 5' primer and a J-beta primer mix. TCRdb processed the 5' RACE reads anew with MiXCR; each CDR3 protein has one entry. The sample carries roughly 1,500,000 distinct CDR3 sequences, around 36% recorded once. Sample: blood. These receptors originate from a woman in her thirties in good health.

The gene calls are TRBV3-1 and TRBJ2-5; no firm D call. The CDR3 totals 19 residues. V was pared by 0 bases and J by 2 bases, with 22 bases between. Germline V gene sequence: CDR1 LGHDT, CDR2 YNNKEL (reference sequence). The CDR3 sequence: CASSQDWRGRNFGQETQYF. Written as DNA, the CDR3 is TGTGCCAGCAGCCAAGATTGGCGTGGGCGGAATTTCGGGCAAGAGACCCAGTACTTC.

The J gene is TRBJ2-3, the V gene TRBV4-2; TRBD2 matches 8 bases. V was pared by 1 base and J by 4 bases, with 10 bases of the junction left unmatched. The CDR3 sequence is 17 residues long. Germline-derived CDR1 and CDR2 are LGHNA and YNFKEQ. CDR3 sequence reads: CASSQVTSGSRADTQYF. CDR3 DNA: TGTGCCAGCAGCCAAGTAACCAGCGGGAGTAGAGCAGATACGCAGTATTTT.

In this sample, this clonotype turned up a few times. This chain uses TRBV20-1 with TRBJ1-5; possible D gene TRBD1, 5 bases. V was pared by 5 bases and J by 5 bases, with 16 bases between. The CDR3 runs 14 residues. The germline CDR1 and CDR2 sequences are DFQATT and SNEGSKA (reference sequence). In DNA form, the CDR3 reads TGCAGTGCTGCCCGCGGGGGAGGCGATCAGCCCCAGCATTTT. As protein: CSAARGGGDQPQHF.

Worth noting for this clonotype: At one of its ends the junction is not consistent with the germline gene, which may arise from a read error. J is TRBJ1-4 and V is TRBV12-3 or TRBV12-4; TRBD1 matches at 7 bases. The CDR3 extends over 15 amino acids. The CDR3 spells CASRESTGVGEELFF. The DNA for the CDR3 is TGTGCCAGCAGAGAGTCTACAGGGGTGGGTGAAGAACTGTTTTTT.

This clonotype was counted between two and nine times. J is TRBJ2-7 and V is TRBV7-9, with 10 bases lining up with TRBD2. Trimming removed 3 bases from V and 3 bases from J; junction bases left unmatched: 5. CDR3 length equals 15 residues. Germline CDR1 reads SEHNR; CDR2 reads FQNEAQ (reference sequence). CDR3: CASSFGEREGYEQYF. The CDR3 DNA follows: TGTGCCAGCAGCTTCGGGGAGCGGGAGGGCTACGAGCAGTACTTC. Variable domain in full (rest from reference TRBV7-9 and TRBJ2-7): DTGVSQNPRHKITKRGQNVTFRCDPISEHNRLYWYRQTLGQGPEFLTYFQNEAQLEKSRLLSDRFSAERPKGSFSTLEIQRTEQGDSAMYLCASSFGEREGYEQYFGPGTRLTVT.

This chain joins TRBV3-1 and TRBJ1-6, with 9 bases lining up with TRBD1. Per germline, CDR1 LGHDT and CDR2 YNNKEL (reference sequence). V lost 0 bases and J lost 10; bases outside the gene matches: 4. The CDR3 consists of 15 residues. The CDR3 DNA is TGTGCCAGCAGCCAAGAGACAGGGGGATGGTCACCCCTCCACTTT. This encodes CASSQETGGWSPLHF.

The rearrangement joins TRBV4-1 to TRBJ1-5, with D tentatively TRBD1 (6 bases). Per the germline V gene, CDR1 is MGHRA and CDR2 is YSYEKL. The V end was cut by 2 bases, the J end by 9 bases, with 23 bases between. This CDR3 has 17 residues. CDR3 in amino acids: CASSQPTKTGAQRPQHF. In nucleotides, the CDR3 is TGCGCCAGCAGCCAACCTACAAAGACAGGAGCCCAACGGCCCCAGCATTTT.

This chain connects TRBV7-2 to TRBJ1-2; the D gene is possibly TRBD1 (6 bases). Looked up from germline, CDR1 is SGHTA and CDR2 is FQGNSA. The CDR3 has 15 amino acids. Trimming shortened V by 5 bases and J by 7 bases, and 20 bases separated the two germline ends. The CDR3 DNA is TGTGCCAGCAGCCTCCCGGGGGGCATGACGTCTGGCTACACCTTC. Translated: CASSLPGGMTSGYTF. Looking up the rest from reference TRBV7-2 and TRBJ1-2 gives the full variable domain: GAGVSQSPSNKVTEKGKDVELRCDPISGHTALYWYRQSLGQGLEFLIYFQGNSAPDKSGLPSDRFSAERTGGSVSTLTIQRTQQEDSAVYLCASSLPGGMTSGYTFGSGTRLTVV.

About this clonotype: Just one base apart from a much larger clone, this may be a read error. V and J are TRBV6-6 and TRBJ2-6; TRBD1 or TRBD2 may be the D gene (5 bases each). Germline V gene lookup returns CDR1 MNHNY and CDR2 SVGAGI (reference sequence). The CDR3 spans 15 residues. The CDR3 nucleotides are TGTGCCAGCACCCACCGGGGCTCTGGGGCCAACGTCCCGACTTTC. This translates into CASTHRGSGANVPTF.

The DNA of the CDR3 is TGTGCCAGCCACCCGGCTAGCGGGCCCTACAATGAGCAGTTCTTC. This encodes CASHPASGPYNEQFF. V usage is TRBV9 and J usage is TRBJ2-1; 8 bases are a match to TRBD2. Unmatched junction bases numbered 8, after V lost 7 bases and J lost 2 bases. The germline V gene encodes CDR1 SGDLS and CDR2 YYNGEE. This CDR3 spans 15 amino acids.

This clonotype was counted only a few times. The chain uses TRBV28 and TRBJ2-6; TRBD1 aligns across 7 bases. Unmatched junction bases numbered 7, after V lost 6 bases and J lost 2 bases. The CDR3 has 16 amino acids. Germline V gives CDR1 MDHEN, CDR2 SYDVKM. The CDR3 region has the DNA TGTGCCAGCAGCGGACAGGCGAGCCCTGGGGCCAACGTCCTGACTTTC. This sequence encodes CASSGQASPGANVLTF.

The rearrangement links TRBV14 to TRBJ2-6; D gene unclear. Per germline, CDR1 SGHDN and CDR2 FVKESK. V was shortened by 3 bases and J by 4 bases, with 16 bases between the two germline ends. This CDR3 has 17 amino acids. CDR3: CASSQGRPSDGANVLTF. CDR3 DNA sequence: TGTGCCAGCAGCCAGGGAAGGCCAAGCGACGGGGCCAACGTCCTGACTTTC.

Comment on this clonotype: Relative to the germline gene, one junction end is altered; a read error may explain this. In DNA form, the CDR3 reads TGCGCCAGCAACCAAGAAATGAGGGCTAGCGGGAGCTCTAATGAGCAGTTCTTC. Translating it yields CASNQEMRASGSSNEQFF. The chain carries TRBV4-1 and TRBJ2-1, with TRBD2 identical over 10 bases. The CDR3 spans 18 residues. CDR1 is MGHRA, CDR2 YSYEKL, per germline.

The chain carries TRBV5-4 and TRBJ2-3, with 10 bases matching TRBD2. CDR3 length equals 15 residues. V gave up 6 bases and J gave up 3 bases; unmatched junction bases: 7. CDR1 is SGHNT and CDR2 is YYREEE in the germline V gene (reference sequence). CDR3: CASKPGLASTDTQYF. CDR3 DNA sequence: TGTGCCAGCAAACCGGGACTAGCGTCAACAGATACGCAGTATTTT.

There are a few counts of this clonotype. The V call is TRBV28, the J call TRBJ2-7; TRBD1 matches 8 bases. The CDR3 covers 11 residues. V shed 10 bases and J 6 bases; nucleotides not matched to a gene: 5. Germline CDR1 and CDR2: MDHEN and SYDVKM. The CDR3 DNA reads TGTGCCACCGAGACAGGGGTCGAGCAGTACTTC. Amino acid sequence: CATETGVEQYF. The complete variable domain, with remaining parts taken from reference TRBV28 and TRBJ2-7, reads DVKVTQSSRYLVKRTGEKVFLECVQDMDHENMFWYRQDPGLGLRLIYFSYDVKMKEKGDIPEGYSVSREKKERFSLILESASTNQTSMYLCATETGVEQYFGPGTRLTVT.

The V gene is TRBV7-9, the J gene TRBJ2-7; 8 bases line up with TRBD2. The CDR3 consists of 14 residues. With 2 bases clipped from V and 5 bases from J, the junction kept 5 bases outside the gene matches. CDR1 and CDR2 from the germline V gene are SEHNR and FQNEAQ (reference sequence). The CDR3 region has the DNA TGTGCCAGCAGCTTAACTGGACTAGCAAACGAGCAGTACTTC. Its protein is CASSLTGLANEQYF.

This chain joins TRBV7-9 and TRBJ1-1; a weak D match, TRBD1 (6 bases). Germline CDR1 SEHNR, CDR2 FQNEAQ (reference sequence). There are 15 residues in the CDR3. Between the trimmed V and J ends, which lost 5 bases and 1 base, there was a span of 14 bases. CDR3 in amino acids: CASSAAGRGNTEAFF. The CDR3 nucleotides read TGTGCCAGCAGCGCCGCTGGCAGGGGGAACACTGAAGCTTTCTTT.

The genes are TRBV20-1 and TRBJ2-7, with 9 nucleotides matching TRBD2. With 5 bases clipped from V and 2 bases from J, the junction kept 19 bases outside the gene matches. The CDR3 extends over 18 amino acids. Germline CDR1 reads DFQATT; CDR2 reads SNEGSKA (reference sequence). The CDR3 reads CSAASPYRAGLAPYEQYF. As DNA, the CDR3 is TGCAGTGCTGCCTCCCCTTATAGGGCGGGACTAGCTCCCTACGAGCAGTACTTC.

A few counts support this clonotype. This rearrangement joins TRBV4-1 to TRBJ2-3, with D possibly being TRBD2 (5 bases). This CDR3 has 13 amino acids. Looked up from germline, CDR1 is MGHRA and CDR2 is YSYEKL. Trimming left V 5 bases short and J 6 bases short, with 12 bases between. The DNA for the CDR3 is TGCGCCAGCAGCACCTGGACTGGGGATACGCAGTATTTT. Amino acid sequence: CASSTWTGDTQYF.

The J gene is TRBJ2-3, the V gene TRBV11-3, with TRBD2 as a possible D gene (5 bases). The germline V gene has CDR1 SGHNT and CDR2 YENEEA. The CDR3 consists of 13 residues. V dropped 5 bases and J dropped 5 bases, with 11 bases sitting between them. The CDR3 protein is CASSRLGGDTQYF. CDR3 bases: TGTGCCAGCAGCCGACTCGGAGGAGATACGCAGTATTTT.

The genes are TRBV12-3 or TRBV12-4 and TRBJ2-7; TRBD1 matches at 8 bases. The CDR3 has 14 amino acids. The V and J ends lost 6 bases and 3 bases, in that order; junction bases with no gene match: 7. The CDR3 reads CASRWETGDYEQYF. The CDR3 DNA reads TGTGCCAGCAGGTGGGAGACAGGGGACTACGAGCAGTACTTC.

The chain employs TRBV5-4 and TRBJ2-3; 9 bases fit TRBD2. The CDR3 totals 15 residues. V shed 2 bases and J 4 bases; nucleotides not matched to a gene: 5. CDR1 and CDR2 from the germline V gene are SGHNT and YYREEE (reference sequence). The CDR3 DNA reads TGTGCCAGCAGCTTAAGAGCGGGAGGTGCAGATACGCAGTATTTT. As protein: CASSLRAGGADTQYF.

The chain uses TRBV9 and TRBJ2-1, with a tentative D call TRBD1 (5 bases). Trimming took 4 bases from V and 6 from J, leaving 11 bases between them. Germline CDR1 reads SGDLS; CDR2 reads YYNGEE. The CDR3 runs to 13 residues. Written as DNA, the CDR3 is TGTGCCAGCAGCCCCTGGGGCTGCAATGAGCAGTTCTTC. Amino acids: CASSPWGCNEQFF.

The chain combines TRBV13 with TRBJ2-5; 10 bases line up with TRBD2. CDR1 and CDR2 from the germline V gene are PRHDT and FYEKMQ (reference sequence). V lost 5 bases to trimming and J lost 11 bases; unmatched junction nucleotides: 11. The length of the CDR3 is 14 residues. The CDR3 loop is CASSQAGGHNEQYF. In nucleotides, the CDR3 is TGTGCCAGCAGCCAAGCGGGGGGGCACAATGAGCAGTACTTC.

The V call is TRBV7-9, the J call TRBJ1-1; tentative D call: TRBD1 (5 bases). Per germline, CDR1 SEHNR and CDR2 FQNEAQ (reference sequence). The germline V and J ends were trimmed by 5 bases and 3 bases, with 16 bases remaining between them. This CDR3 is built from 15 residues. This chain's CDR3 is CASSDSGTAYTEAFF. CDR3 nucleotides: TGTGCCAGCAGCGACTCCGGGACGGCCTACACTGAAGCTTTCTTT.

The chain is built from TRBV7-2 and TRBJ2-5; maybe TRBD2 (6 bases). V was clipped by 7 bases and J by 4 bases, with 16 bases between them. The CDR3 sequence is 14 residues long. Germline V gene sequence: CDR1 SGHTA, CDR2 FQGNSA. DNA for the CDR3: TGTGCCAGCACCGCCGGGAGAGCCCGAGAGACCCAGTACTTC. The encoded protein is CASTAGRARETQYF. Full variable domain (rest looked up from reference TRBV7-2 and TRBJ2-5): GAGVSQSPSNKVTEKGKDVELRCDPISGHTALYWYRQSLGQGLEFLIYFQGNSAPDKSGLPSDRFSAERTGGSVSTLTIQRTQQEDSAVYLCASTAGRARETQYFGPGTRLLVL.

The CDR3 loop reads CASSLAGAGQGYTF. CDR3 DNA: TGTGCCAGCAGTTTAGCAGGGGCAGGGCAAGGCTACACCTTC. This chain connects TRBV12-3 or TRBV12-4 to TRBJ1-2, with a tentative D call TRBD1 (5 bases). The V and J ends lost 0 bases and 8 bases respectively, with 13 bases between them. The CDR3 covers 14 residues.